Following are 6 T cell receptor beta chains from one sample sequenced in a study of control samples from healthy donors and cancer patients. Assay used: immunoSEQ multiplex PCR; TCRdb lists only in-frame clones, some missing. The sample holds approximately 100,000 clones, 82% seen once. Sequencing was carried out using blood. These receptors were obtained from a man in his sixties in good health.

This clone is a singleton in its sample. The gene calls are TRBV2 and TRBJ2-5, with 11 bases fitting TRBD2. Looked up from germline, CDR1 is SNHLY and CDR2 is FYNNEI. The CDR3 is made up of 15 amino acids. The junction had 4 bases not matched to a gene; V was cut back by 7 bases and J by 0 bases. The CDR3 region has the DNA TGTGCCAGCAAGTTAGCGGGGGGGGACCAAGAGACCCAGTACTTC. Translating it yields CASKLAGGDQETQYF.

In its sample, this clone was seen once. The chain employs TRBV7-2 and TRBJ1-5; TRBD1 matches 7 bases. The trim removed 1 base at V and 5 bases at J, leaving 2 bases unmatched. CDR3 length equals 14 residues. Germline V gives CDR1 SGHTA, CDR2 FQGNSA. CDR3 sequence: CASSLVTGDQPQHF. The CDR3 DNA is TGTGCCAGCAGCTTAGTTACAGGGGATCAGCCCCAGCATTTT.

CDR3 in DNA: TGTGCCAGCTCGGGACAGATTGGAAACACCATATATTTT. As protein: CASSGQIGNTIYF. The J gene is TRBJ1-3, the V gene TRBV18, with 7 bases lining up with TRBD1. Looked up from germline, CDR1 is KGHSH and CDR2 is LQKENI. The CDR3 is 13 residues long. V was pared by 6 bases and J by 3 bases, with 2 bases of the junction left unmatched. Variable domain in full (rest from reference TRBV18 and TRBJ1-3): NAGVMQNPRHLVRRRGQEARLRCSPMKGHSHVYWYRQLPEEGLKFMVYLQKENIIDESGMPKERFSAEFPKEGPSILRIQQVVRGDSAAYFCASSGQIGNTIYFGEGSWLTVV.

The genes are TRBV28 and TRBJ2-7, with 7 bases identical to TRBD1. The CDR3 is 15 residues long. The V segment lost 5 bases and the J segment 0 bases; nucleotides outside the gene matches: 7. In germline, CDR1 is MDHEN, CDR2 SYDVKM. In nucleotides, the CDR3 is TGTGCCAGCAGTGTCCGAGGGGGCAGCTCCTACGAGCAGTACTTC. It is translated as CASSVRGGSSYEQYF.

CDR3 DNA sequence: TGTGCCAGCAGCCGACCTAGCGTCCAAGAGACCCAGTACTTC. Translating it yields CASSRPSVQETQYF. The chain combines TRBV4-2 with TRBJ2-5, with TRBD2 as a possible D gene (6 bases). The V gene's germline CDR1 is LGHNA and CDR2 YNFKEQ. This CDR3 spans 14 amino acids. V lost 4 bases to trimming and J lost 1 base, with 10 bases between them.

This chain connects TRBV11-2 to TRBJ2-7, with a possible D match to TRBD1 (6 bases). CDR1 is SGHAT and CDR2 is FQNNGV in the germline V gene. Trimming pared 5 bases from V and 4 bases from J, leaving 12 bases between. The CDR3 sequence is 13 residues long. CDR3 DNA: TGTGCCAGCAGCACAGCAGGGGTGTACGAGCAGTACTTC. This translates into CASSTAGVYEQYF.